Listed here are 20 T cell receptor beta chains from one sample, sequenced in a study of cytomegalovirus exposure and HLA in healthy donors. The PCR employed 60 Vbeta primers together with 13 Jbeta primers. Sequencing was performed with immunoSEQ multiplex PCR; in TCRdb, only in-frame clones are kept and a portion is missing. The table shows 84,000 or so clones, with about 80% occurring only once. Input material: PBMCs. All receptors come from a male donor in good health and CMV-seronegative.

This chain uses TRBV2 with TRBJ1-2; D is unclear. CDR1 is SNHLY and CDR2 is FYNNEI in the germline V gene. V was pared by 3 bases and J by 8 bases, with 22 bases between. This CDR3 has 16 amino acids. CDR3 sequence: CASSDTLLGPARGYTF. In nucleotides, the CDR3 is TGTGCCAGCAGTGACACGTTGCTAGGCCCTGCGAGGGGCTACACCTTC.

The CDR3 sequence: CASSLSPGQEGWNEQFF. The CDR3 coding sequence is TGTGCCAGCAGCCTTAGCCCGGGGCAGGAGGGTTGGAATGAGCAGTTCTTC. The chain is built from TRBV9 and TRBJ2-1; a weak D match, TRBD2 (6 bases). Trimming removed 4 bases at V and 7 bases at J, with 24 bases between. Germline-derived CDR1 and CDR2 are SGDLS and YYNGEE. The CDR3 loop spans 17 amino acids.

This sequence joins TRBV2 and TRBJ2-7; the D gene is possibly TRBD2 (5 bases). The V gene's germline CDR1 is SNHLY and CDR2 FYNNEI. The CDR3 is made up of 14 amino acids. V shed 4 bases and J shed 3 bases, with 13 bases lying between them. As DNA, the CDR3 is TGTGCCAGCAGTGGCCCTGGACTCGTCTACGAGCAGTACTTC. This translates into CASSGPGLVYEQYF. The complete variable domain, with remaining parts taken from reference TRBV2 and TRBJ2-7, reads EPEVTQTPSHQVTQMGQEVILRCVPISNHLYFYWYRQILGQKVEFLVSFYNNEISEKSEIFDDQFSVERPDGSNFTLKIRSTKLEDSAMYFCASSGPGLVYEQYFGPGTRLTVT.

This clone was counted a single time. The CDR3 region is CASSFGTADRGVTDEQFF. The CDR3 DNA sequence: TGTGCCAGCAGCTTCGGGACAGCCGACAGGGGGGTCACGGATGAGCAGTTCTTC. The J gene is TRBJ2-1, the V gene TRBV5-5; 9 nucleotides agree with TRBD1. CDR1 is SGHKS and CDR2 is YYEKEE in the germline V gene (reference sequence). Trimming cost V 2 bases and J 8 bases; bases outside gene matches: 17. CDR3 length: 18 amino acids.

This clone was seen only once. The chain uses TRBV14 and TRBJ1-3, with a possible D match to TRBD1 (5 bases). The CDR3 runs 15 residues. Trimming took off 1 base at V and 1 base at J, with 8 bases between the two ends. Germline-derived CDR1 and CDR2 are SGHDN and FVKESK. CDR3 bases: TGTGCCAGCAGCCAAGTAAGGGGATCTGGAAACACCATATATTTT. This gives the protein CASSQVRGSGNTIYF.

The sample holds one count of this clone. The genes are TRBV28 and TRBJ1-2; TRBD1 is a possible D gene (6 bases). The V end was cut by 5 bases, the J end by 4 bases, with 23 bases between. Germline V gene data show CDR1 as MDHEN and CDR2 as SYDVKM. This CDR3 contains 17 residues. The CDR3: CASSPLRRQARGYGYTF. CDR3 nucleotides: TGTGCCAGCAGTCCCCTCCGCCGACAGGCCCGTGGCTATGGCTACACCTTC.

This clone appeared a few times. The chain carries TRBV4-3 and TRBJ2-3; 7 bases line up with TRBD2. This CDR3 region has 15 residues. V lost 5 bases and J lost 2; bases outside the gene matches: 7. Germline loops: CDR1 LGHNA, CDR2 YSLEER. The CDR3 loop reads CASSFSGANTDTQYF. CDR3 nucleotides: TGCGCCAGCAGCTTCAGCGGGGCGAACACAGATACGCAGTATTTT.

The V gene is TRBV5-1, the J gene TRBJ1-4, with 7 positions matching TRBD1. CDR3 size: 13 residues. Germline loops: CDR1 SGHRS, CDR2 YFSETQ. The trim removed 7 bases at V and 6 bases at J, leaving 6 bases unmatched. The CDR3 nucleotides read TGCGCCAGCGGGGCCGGGACAGATGAAAAACTGTTTTTT. Amino acid sequence: CASGAGTDEKLFF.

The CDR3 DNA reads as TGTGCCAGCAGTCACCCCCGGGACAGGGGGCGACCACGGGGCTACACCTTC. Translating gives CASSHPRDRGRPRGYTF. The chain has TRBV28 and TRBJ1-2, with TRBD1 matching over 12 bases. The J segment lost 8 bases and the V segment lost 5 bases, leaving 15 bases of the junction unmatched. Per the germline V gene, CDR1 is MDHEN and CDR2 is SYDVKM. The CDR3 runs 17 residues.

This clone was observed a few times. The genes are TRBV2 and TRBJ2-5; D may be TRBD1 (6 bases). Germline V gene data show CDR1 as SNHLY and CDR2 as FYNNEI. The CDR3 length is 13 residues. The V end lost 6 bases, the J end lost 1 base, and 9 bases lay between the germline ends. CDR3 coding DNA: TGTGCCAGCAGGAGGGGGTCCCAAGAGACCCAGTACTTC. It translates to CASRRGSQETQYF.

The chain joins TRBV27 to TRBJ2-3; D is unresolved. V lost 5 bases and J lost 4, with 7 bases in between. This CDR3 spans 12 amino acids. Germline CDR1 is MNHEY and CDR2 is SMNVEV (reference sequence). For the CDR3, the DNA is TGTGCCAGCAGTCCGTACTCAGATACGCAGTATTTT. Encoded protein: CASSPYSDTQYF.

The gene calls are TRBV18 and TRBJ1-2; D remains ambiguous. V lost 3 bases to trimming and J lost 4 bases, with 9 bases between them. From germline, CDR1 is KGHSH and CDR2 LQKENI. The CDR3 is 13 residues long. The CDR3 nucleotides are TGTGCCAGCTCACCCGCAGATCCCTATGGCTACACCTTC. Translated: CASSPADPYGYTF.

The chain combines TRBV6-1 with TRBJ2-7, with TRBD2 as a possible D gene (6 bases). The CDR3 totals 15 residues. In germline, CDR1 is MNHNS, CDR2 SASEGT. Trimming removed 1 base at V and 4 bases at J, with 14 bases between. The chain's CDR3 is CASSEGGTGVYEQYF. The CDR3 coding sequence is TGTGCCAGCAGTGAAGGGGGGACGGGGGTTTACGAGCAGTACTTC.

The rearrangement joins TRBV5-1 to TRBJ1-1; D is unresolved. V was clipped by 4 bases and J by 7 bases, with 8 bases between them. In germline, CDR1 is SGHRS, CDR2 YFSETQ. This CDR3 region has 11 residues. The CDR3 loop is CASSLPLEAFF. CDR3 DNA sequence: TGCGCCAGCAGCCTTCCACTTGAAGCTTTCTTT.

The V call is TRBV9, the J call TRBJ1-1; a weak D match, TRBD1 (5 bases). Germline lookup yields CDR1 SGDLS and CDR2 YYNGEE. V was shortened by 4 bases and J by 6 bases, with 19 bases between the two germline ends. This CDR3 spans 15 amino acids. CDR3 sequence reads: CASSSPTVRHPEAFF. CDR3 DNA: TGTGCCAGCAGCTCCCCGACAGTGCGTCACCCTGAAGCTTTCTTT.

V gene TRBV7-2 combines with J gene TRBJ2-2; D call uncertain. The CDR3 totals 13 residues. The V gene lost 0 bases and the J gene lost 6 bases, with 5 bases spanning the gap. Looked up from germline, CDR1 is SGHTA and CDR2 is FQGNSA. CDR3 nucleotide sequence: TGTGCCAGCAGCTTAGCCCGGGCCGGGGAGCTGTTTTTT. Residues: CASSLARAGELFF.

The gene calls are TRBV4-3 and TRBJ1-1, with D possibly TRBD1 on 6 matching bases. This CDR3 comprises 16 residues. Trimming stripped 3 bases from V and 4 bases from J, with 18 bases between. CDR1 LGHNA and CDR2 YSLEER come from the germline V gene. The CDR3 DNA is TGCGCCAGCAGCCAGTCCGGGGGGCGGGGGAGCACTGAAGCTTTCTTT. Protein product: CASSQSGGRGSTEAFF.

The chain carries TRBV28 and TRBJ1-2; the D gene is possibly TRBD1 (5 bases). Deletions cut 4 bases from V and 4 bases from J, with 10 bases between. Germline V CDR1 and CDR2: MDHEN, SYDVKM. The CDR3 contains 13 residues. The CDR3 DNA reads TGTGCCAGCAGTTCCCAGGACACCTATGGCTACACCTTC. This codes for CASSSQDTYGYTF.

The rearrangement uses TRBV21-1 and TRBJ2-1; TRBD1 reflects the table's D call only, with no check against the DNA. TRBV21-1 is marked as a pseudogene. The CDR3 has 14 amino acids. Here the CDR3 DNA reads TGTGCCAGCAGCTCTCAGACAGGGGCGATTGAGCAGTTCTTC. Its protein is CASSSQTGAIEQFF.

The genes are TRBV5-1 and TRBJ1-4; 9 bases are shared with TRBD1. The CDR3 is 16 residues long. V lost 2 bases to trimming and J lost 0 bases; unmatched junction nucleotides: 2. The germline V gene has CDR1 SGHRS and CDR2 YFSETQ. This chain's CDR3 is CASSFRQGATNEKLFF. CDR3 nucleotide sequence: TGCGCCAGCAGCTTCCGACAGGGGGCAACTAATGAAAAACTGTTTTTT.